The clone carrying this TCR beta chain was observed once. Its antigen is unidentified. This sample is drawn from a study of T cell responses to AZD1222 COVID-19 vaccine. The assay was immunoSEQ multiplex PCR, and TCRdb's table has in-frame clones only and misses some. The sample shows approximately 150,000 clones, 90% to 95% of them seen only once. In germline, CDR1 is MNHEY, CDR2 SVGAGI. Trimming pared 8 bases from V and 0 bases from J, leaving 8 bases between. The CDR3 loop spans 13 amino acids. Findings and limits, study-wide: Nearly half of spike-specific TCRs reportedly target unmutated variant regions. Donors were mostly white British, more females; clonal diversity possibly underestimated. Regions 160-218 and 743-854 held dominance among vaccine-associated CD4 TCRs, which spanned spike.

This clonotype was sampled from an adult who received the AZD1222 COVID-19 vaccine. The sequences come from peripheral blood, collected 28 days after the second AZD1222 dose. The chain links TRBV6-5 to TRBJ2-1; a possible D gene is TRBD2 (6 bases). The CDR3 loop is CASRGSSYNEQFF. The CDR3 nucleotides read TGTGCCAGCCGGGGGAGCTCCTACAATGAGCAGTTCTTC.